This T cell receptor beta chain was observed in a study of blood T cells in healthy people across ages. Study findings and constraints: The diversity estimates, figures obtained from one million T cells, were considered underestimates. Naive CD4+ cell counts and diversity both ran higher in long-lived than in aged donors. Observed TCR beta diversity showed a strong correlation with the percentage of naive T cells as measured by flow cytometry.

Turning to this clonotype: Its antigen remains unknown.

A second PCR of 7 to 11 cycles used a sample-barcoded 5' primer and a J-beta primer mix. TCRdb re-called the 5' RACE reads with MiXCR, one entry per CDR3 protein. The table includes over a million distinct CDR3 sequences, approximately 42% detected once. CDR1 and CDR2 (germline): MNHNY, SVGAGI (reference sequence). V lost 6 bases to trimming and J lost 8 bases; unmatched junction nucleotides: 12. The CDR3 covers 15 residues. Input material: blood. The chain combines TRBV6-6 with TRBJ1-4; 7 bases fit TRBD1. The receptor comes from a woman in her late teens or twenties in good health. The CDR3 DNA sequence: TGTGCCAGCAGGAATATTGCAGGGGGAGAAGAAAAACTGTTTTTT. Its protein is CASRNIAGGEEKLFF.